This TCR beta chain was retrieved from a study of cytomegalovirus exposure and HLA in healthy donors. The J segment lost 5 bases and the V segment lost 5 bases, leaving 3 bases of the junction unmatched. CDR3 length: 13 residues. Germline values: CDR1 MNHNY, CDR2 SVGAGI (reference sequence). This clone was recorded once. The PCR was carried out with 60 Vbeta primers and 13 Jbeta primers. Profiling relied on immunoSEQ multiplex PCR, and the TCRdb table lists in-frame clones only, not all of them. The table lists under 200,000 clones, about 80% of them singletons, with 1.5% in the top ten. This sequence was found in a girl aged 5-17 years in good health and CMV-seropositive. The sample taken for sequencing was PBMCs. The chain joins TRBV6-6 to TRBJ2-5; 9 nucleotides agree with TRBD1. The CDR3 nucleotides are TGTGCCAGCAGTCGGGACAGGGTGGAGACCCAGTACTTC. This gives the protein CASSRDRVETQYF.